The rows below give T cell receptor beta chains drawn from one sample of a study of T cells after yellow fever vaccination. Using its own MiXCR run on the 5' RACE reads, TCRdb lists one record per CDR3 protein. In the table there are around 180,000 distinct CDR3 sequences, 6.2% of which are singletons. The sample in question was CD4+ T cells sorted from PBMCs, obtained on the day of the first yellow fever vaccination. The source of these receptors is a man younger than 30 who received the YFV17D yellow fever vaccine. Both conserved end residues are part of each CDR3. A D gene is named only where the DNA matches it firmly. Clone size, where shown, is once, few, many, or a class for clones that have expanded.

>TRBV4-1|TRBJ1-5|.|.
CASSQEKGTDQPQHF
TGCGCCAGCAGCCAAGAAAAGGGTACAGATCAGCCCCAGCATTTT
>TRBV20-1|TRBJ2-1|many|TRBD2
CSAPGTSSGGGALGYNEQFF
TGCAGTGCGCCCGGGACTTCTAGCGGGGGGGGCGCGCTGGGATACAATGAGCAGTTCTTC
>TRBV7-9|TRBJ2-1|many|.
CASSFRSASWDEQFF
TGTGCCAGCAGCTTTCGGTCGGCCTCCTGGGATGAGCAGTTCTTC
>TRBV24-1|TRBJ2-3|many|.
CATSVPGRWTDTQYF
TGTGCCACCAGTGTCCCGGGACGTTGGACAGATACGCAGTATTTT
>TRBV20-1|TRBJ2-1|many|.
CSAPSVTSRAEQFF
TGCAGTGCCCCTTCTGTGACTAGTAGGGCTGAGCAGTTCTTC
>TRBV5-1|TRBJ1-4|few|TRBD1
CASSLVGDSNEKLFF
TGCGCCAGCAGCTTGGTAGGGGACAGTAATGAAAAACTGTTTTTT
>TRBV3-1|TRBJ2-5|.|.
CASSQGRSYTGEETQYF
TGTGCCTCCAGCCAAGGCCGTTCATATACGGGAGAAGAGACCCAGTACTTC
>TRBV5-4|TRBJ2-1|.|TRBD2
CASRPGGSYNEQFF
TGTGCCAGCAGACCGGGGGGATCCTACAATGAGCAGTTCTTC
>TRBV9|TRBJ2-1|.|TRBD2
CASSKTSPHEQFF
TGTGCCAGCAGCAAGACTAGCCCCCATGAGCAGTTCTTC
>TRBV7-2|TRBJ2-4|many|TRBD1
CASSLAQGQGAKNIQYF
TGTGCCAGCAGCTTAGCGCAGGGACAGGGGGCCAAAAACATTCAGTACTTC
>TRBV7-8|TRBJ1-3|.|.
CASKGTGDHNTIYF
TGTGCCAGCAAGGGTACAGGCGACCACAACACCATATATTTT
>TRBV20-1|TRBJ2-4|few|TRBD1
CSARPGQGRNIQYF
TGCAGTGCTAGACCGGGACAGGGTCGAAACATTCAGTACTTC
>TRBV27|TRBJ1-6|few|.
CASSGLSSPLHF
TGTGCCAGCAGTGGGTTAAGTTCACCCCTCCACTTT
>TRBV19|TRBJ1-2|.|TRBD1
CASSIAGTGGYGYTF
TGTGCCAGTAGTATAGCTGGGACAGGGGGCTATGGCTACACCTTC
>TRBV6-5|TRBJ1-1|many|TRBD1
CASSYGQGLTEAFF
TGTGCCAGCAGTTACGGACAGGGACTCACTGAAGCTTTCTTT
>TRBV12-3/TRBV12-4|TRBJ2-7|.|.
CASSLNLGGEQYF
TGTGCCAGCAGTTTAAATCTAGGAGGCGAGCAGTACTTC
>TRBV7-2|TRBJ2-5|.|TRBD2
CASSSGTNYQETQYF
TGTGCCAGCAGCTCAGGGACTAACTACCAAGAGACCCAGTACTTC
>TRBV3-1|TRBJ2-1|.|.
CASTQQAGYNEQFF
TGTGCCAGCACCCAGCAGGCCGGGTACAATGAGCAGTTCTTC
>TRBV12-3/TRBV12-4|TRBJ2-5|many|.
CASSFPETQYF
TGTGCCAGCAGTTTTCCAGAGACCCAGTACTTC
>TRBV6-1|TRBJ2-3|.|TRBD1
CASKGQSTDTQYF
TGTGCCAGCAAGGGACAGTCCACAGATACGCAGTATTTT
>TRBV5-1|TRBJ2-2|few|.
CASSLTSSEGGELFF
TGCGCCAGCAGCTTAACGAGCTCTGAGGGCGGGGAGCTGTTTTTT
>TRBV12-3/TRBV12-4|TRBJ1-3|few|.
CASSFFQSSGNTIYF
TGTGCCAGCAGTTTTTTTCAGAGCTCTGGAAACACCATATATTTT
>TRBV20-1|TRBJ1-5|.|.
CSASGAVDQPQHF
TGCAGTGCCTCAGGGGCAGTGGATCAGCCCCAGCATTTT
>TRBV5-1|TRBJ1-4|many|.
CASSRGVTNEKLFF
TGCGCCAGCAGCCGAGGGGTAACTAATGAAAAACTGTTTTTT
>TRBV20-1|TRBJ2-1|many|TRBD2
CSARGGPGGAVNEQFF
TGCAGTGCTAGGGGGGGGCCCGGGGGGGCGGTCAATGAGCAGTTCTTC
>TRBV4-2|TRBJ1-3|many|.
CASSQGVRNTIYF
TGTGCCAGCAGCCAAGGGGTCAGAAACACCATATATTTT
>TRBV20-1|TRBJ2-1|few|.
CSVPGSASYNEQFF
TGCAGTGTCCCGGGTAGCGCCTCCTACAATGAGCAGTTCTTC
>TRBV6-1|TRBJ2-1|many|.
CASSDPGRANEQFF
TGTGCCAGCAGTGACCCGGGACGAGCCAATGAGCAGTTCTTC
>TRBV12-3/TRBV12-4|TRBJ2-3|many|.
CASSFGGPGTDTQYF
TGTGCCAGCAGTTTCGGAGGGCCCGGCACAGATACGCAGTATTTT
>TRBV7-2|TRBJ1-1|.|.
CASSLGTAANTEAFF
TGTGCCAGCAGCTTAGGAACGGCTGCGAACACTGAAGCTTTCTTT
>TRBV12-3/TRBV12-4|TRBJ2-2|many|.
CASKYGVENTGELFF
TGTGCCAGCAAATACGGGGTGGAGAACACCGGGGAGCTGTTTTTT
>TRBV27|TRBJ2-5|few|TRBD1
CASSKRGQIQETQYF
TGTGCCAGCAGTAAACGGGGACAGATCCAAGAGACCCAGTACTTC
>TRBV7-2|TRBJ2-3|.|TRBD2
CASLSGGADTQYF
TGTGCCAGCCTCTCGGGGGGGGCGGATACGCAGTATTTT
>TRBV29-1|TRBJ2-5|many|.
CSAGLTETQYF
TGCAGCGCGGGACTTACGGAGACCCAGTACTTC
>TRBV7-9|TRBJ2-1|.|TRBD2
CASSPPGTSGGANEQFF
TGTGCCAGCAGCCCCCCCGGGACTAGCGGGGGGGCAAATGAGCAGTTCTTC
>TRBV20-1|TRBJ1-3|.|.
CSARPWVGNTIYF
TGCAGTGCTAGGCCTTGGGTCGGAAACACCATATATTTT
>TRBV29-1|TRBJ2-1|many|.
CSFSHGGANSYNEQFF
TGCAGCTTCTCCCACGGCGGGGCGAACTCCTACAATGAGCAGTTCTTC
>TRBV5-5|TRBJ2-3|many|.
CASSPGPGVPDTQYF
TGTGCCAGCAGCCCCGGGCCGGGGGTTCCCGATACGCAGTATTTT
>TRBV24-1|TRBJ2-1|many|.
CATSGPGSNEQFF
TGTGCCACCAGTGGTCCAGGTAGCAATGAGCAGTTCTTC
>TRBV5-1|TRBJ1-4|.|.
CASSLEGMNEKLFF
TGCGCCAGCAGCTTGGAGGGGATGAATGAAAAACTGTTTTTT
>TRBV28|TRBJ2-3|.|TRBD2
CATGRLAGTDTQYF
TGTGCCACCGGGAGACTAGCGGGCACAGATACGCAGTATTTT
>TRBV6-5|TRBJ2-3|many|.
CASRGISTDTQYF
TGTGCCAGCAGGGGGATCTCCACAGATACGCAGTATTTT